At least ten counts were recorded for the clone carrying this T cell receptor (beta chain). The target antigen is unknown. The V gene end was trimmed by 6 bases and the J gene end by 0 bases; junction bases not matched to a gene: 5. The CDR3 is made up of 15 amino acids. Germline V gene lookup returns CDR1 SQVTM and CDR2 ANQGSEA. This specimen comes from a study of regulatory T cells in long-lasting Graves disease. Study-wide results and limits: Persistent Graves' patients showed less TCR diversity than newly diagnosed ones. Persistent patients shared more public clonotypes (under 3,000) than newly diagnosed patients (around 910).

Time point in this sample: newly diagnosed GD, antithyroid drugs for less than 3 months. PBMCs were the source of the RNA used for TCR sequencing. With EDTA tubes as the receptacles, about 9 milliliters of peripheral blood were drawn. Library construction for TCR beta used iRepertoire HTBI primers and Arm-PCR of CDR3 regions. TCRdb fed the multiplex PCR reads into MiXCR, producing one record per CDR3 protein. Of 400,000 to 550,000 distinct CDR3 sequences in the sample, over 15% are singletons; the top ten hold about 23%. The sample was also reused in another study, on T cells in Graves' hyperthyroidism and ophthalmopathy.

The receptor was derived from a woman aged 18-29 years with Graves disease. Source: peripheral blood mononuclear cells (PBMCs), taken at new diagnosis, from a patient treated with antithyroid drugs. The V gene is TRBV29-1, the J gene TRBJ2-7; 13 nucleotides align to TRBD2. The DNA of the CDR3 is TGCAGCGTCGTATGGACTAGCGGGAGCTCCTACGAGCAGTACTTC. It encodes CSVVWTSGSSYEQYF.